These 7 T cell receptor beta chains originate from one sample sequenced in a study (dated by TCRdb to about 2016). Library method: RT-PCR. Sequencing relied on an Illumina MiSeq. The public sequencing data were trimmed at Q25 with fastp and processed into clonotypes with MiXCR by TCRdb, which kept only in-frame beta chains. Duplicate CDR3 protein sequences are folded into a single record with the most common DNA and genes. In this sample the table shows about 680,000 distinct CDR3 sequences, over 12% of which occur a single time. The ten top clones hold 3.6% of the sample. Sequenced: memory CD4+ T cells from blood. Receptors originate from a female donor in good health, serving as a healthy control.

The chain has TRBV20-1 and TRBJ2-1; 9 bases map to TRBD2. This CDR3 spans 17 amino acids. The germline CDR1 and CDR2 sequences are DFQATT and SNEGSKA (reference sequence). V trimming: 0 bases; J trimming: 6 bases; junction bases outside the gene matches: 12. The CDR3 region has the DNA TGCAGTGCTAGAGATGGGGCGGGAGGGCCGAGGCTCAATGAGCAGTTCTTC. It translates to CSARDGAGGPRLNEQFF.

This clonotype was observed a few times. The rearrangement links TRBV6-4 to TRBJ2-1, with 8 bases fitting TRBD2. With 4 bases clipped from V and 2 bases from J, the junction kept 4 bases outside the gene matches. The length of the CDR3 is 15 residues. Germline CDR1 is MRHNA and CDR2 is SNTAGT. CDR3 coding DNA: TGTGCCAGCAGTGGCATAGCGGGAACCTACAATGAGCAGTTCTTC. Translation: CASSGIAGTYNEQFF.

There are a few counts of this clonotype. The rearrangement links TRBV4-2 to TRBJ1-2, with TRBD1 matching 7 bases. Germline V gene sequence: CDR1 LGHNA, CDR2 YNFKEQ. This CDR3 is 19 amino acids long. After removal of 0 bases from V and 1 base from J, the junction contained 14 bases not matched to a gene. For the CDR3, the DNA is TGTGCCAGCAGCCAAGATGCACGAGGGGGCCGAGCCTATAACTATGGCTACACCTTC. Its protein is CASSQDARGGRAYNYGYTF.

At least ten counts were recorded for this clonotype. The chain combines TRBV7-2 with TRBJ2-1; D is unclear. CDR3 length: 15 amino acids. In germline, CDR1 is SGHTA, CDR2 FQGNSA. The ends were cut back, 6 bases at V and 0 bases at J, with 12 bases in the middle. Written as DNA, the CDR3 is TGTGCCAGCAGTAAAAGCGCGAGCTCCTACAATGAGCAGTTCTTC. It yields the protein CASSKSASSYNEQFF. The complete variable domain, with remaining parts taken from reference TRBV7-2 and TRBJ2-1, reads GAGVSQSPSNKVTEKGKDVELRCDPISGHTALYWYRQSLGQGLEFLIYFQGNSAPDKSGLPSDRFSAERTGGSVSTLTIQRTQQEDSAVYLCASSKSASSYNEQFFGPGTRLTVL.

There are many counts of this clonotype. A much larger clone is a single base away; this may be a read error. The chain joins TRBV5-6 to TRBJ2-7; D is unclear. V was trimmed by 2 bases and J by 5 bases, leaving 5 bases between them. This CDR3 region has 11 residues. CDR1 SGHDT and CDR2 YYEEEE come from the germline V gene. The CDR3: CASSLMDEQYF. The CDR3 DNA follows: TGTGCCAGCAGCTTAATGGACGAGCAGTACTTC.

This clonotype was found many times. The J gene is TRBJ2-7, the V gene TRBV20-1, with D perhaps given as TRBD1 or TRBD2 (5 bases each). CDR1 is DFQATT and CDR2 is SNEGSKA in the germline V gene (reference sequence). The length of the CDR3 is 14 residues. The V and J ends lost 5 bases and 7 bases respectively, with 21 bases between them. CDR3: CSASTGTRVREQYF. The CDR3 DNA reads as TGCAGTGCTTCAACCGGGACGAGAGTACGGGAGCAGTACTTC.

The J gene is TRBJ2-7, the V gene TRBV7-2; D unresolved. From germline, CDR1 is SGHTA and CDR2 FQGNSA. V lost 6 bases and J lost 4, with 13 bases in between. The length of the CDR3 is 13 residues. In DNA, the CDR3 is TGTGCCAGCAGTCAGTGGGCCCGATACGAGCAGTACTTC. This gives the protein CASSQWARYEQYF. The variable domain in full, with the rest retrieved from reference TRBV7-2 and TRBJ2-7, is GAGVSQSPSNKVTEKGKDVELRCDPISGHTALYWYRQSLGQGLEFLIYFQGNSAPDKSGLPSDRFSAERTGGSVSTLTIQRTQQEDSAVYLCASSQWARYEQYFGPGTRLTVT.